These 18 T cell receptor beta chains originate from one sample sequenced in a study of T cells in Graves' hyperthyroidism and ophthalmopathy. RNA transcripts gave rise to amplified TCR beta CDR3 regions. First-round RT-PCR of the TCR CDR3 relied on the HTBI primer set. TCRdb reprocessed the multiplex PCR reads with MiXCR, giving one entry per CDR3 protein. The data show hundreds of thousands of distinct CDR3 sequences, over 35% seen once. Material for sequencing was blood. The receptor source for this set is a man aged 18 to 29 with Graves' hyperthyroidism.

The V call is TRBV25-1, the J call TRBJ1-1; D is possibly TRBD1 (6 bases). V was trimmed by 11 bases and J by 3 bases, leaving 22 bases between them. This CDR3 contains 15 residues. The germline CDR1 and CDR2 sequences are MGHDK and SYGVNS. CDR3 in DNA: TGTGCCTGGAACGGACAGCCCCATGAGTACACTGAAGCTTTCTTT. Protein sequence: CAWNGQPHEYTEAFF.

A word on this clonotype: Relative to the germline gene, one junction end is altered; a read error may explain this. J is TRBJ2-7 and V is TRBV10-3, with D perhaps matching TRBD2 (5 bases). The length of the CDR3 is 14 residues. The V gene's germline CDR1 is ENHRY and CDR2 SYGVKD. The CDR3 reads CASSFTGVRNEQYF. For the CDR3, the DNA is TGTGCCAGCAGTTTCACCGGGGTCCGTAACGAGCAGTACTTC.

This clonotype was detected only a few times. The J gene is TRBJ2-7, the V gene TRBV7-9, with D possibly matching TRBD1 (6 bases). This CDR3 is built from 14 residues. The germline V gene has CDR1 SEHNR and CDR2 FQNEAQ (reference sequence). With 5 bases removed from V and 1 base from J, the gap between germline ends came to 12 bases. CDR3 nucleotide sequence: TGTGCCAGCAGCCCCTTGACAGGTTCCTACGAGCAGTACTTC. This gives the protein CASSPLTGSYEQYF.

In this sample, this clonotype turned up many times. The chain couples TRBV19 to TRBJ1-5, with D unresolved. Trimming left V 11 bases short and J 3 bases short, with 17 bases between. This CDR3 contains 14 residues. Per the germline V gene, CDR1 is LNHDA and CDR2 is SQIVND (reference sequence). Here the CDR3 DNA reads TGTGCCTCAGCCCTCCGGACTCCCAATCAGCCCCAGCATTTT. Protein sequence: CASALRTPNQPQHF.

V gene TRBV10-3 combines with J gene TRBJ2-7; D is possibly TRBD1 or TRBD2 (5 bases each). V was trimmed by 8 bases and J by 6 bases, leaving 14 bases between them. CDR1 is ENHRY, CDR2 SYGVKD, per germline. The CDR3 is 12 amino acids. This chain's CDR3 is CAIAGAVPEQYF. The DNA of the CDR3 is TGTGCCATCGCCGGGGCGGTGCCCGAGCAGTACTTC.

This clonotype was picked up a small number of times. In DNA form, the CDR3 reads TGTGCCAGCAGCGAAAGAGGGACAGGGGAATCACCCCTCCACTTT. Translated, it gives CASSERGTGESPLHF. The rearrangement joins TRBV3-1 to TRBJ1-6, with 10 bases matching TRBD1. Germline CDR1 and CDR2: LGHDT and YNNKEL (reference sequence). The V segment lost 5 bases and the J segment 10 bases; nucleotides outside the gene matches: 8. This CDR3 spans 15 amino acids.

The J gene is TRBJ2-7, the V gene TRBV7-9; tentatively, D is TRBD1 (6 bases). Germline CDR1 reads SEHNR; CDR2 reads FQNEAQ (reference sequence). V lost 6 bases to trimming and J lost 3 bases, with 12 bases between them. This CDR3 is 13 amino acids long. The CDR3 DNA sequence: TGTGCCAGCAGTTCCCTGACAGGCTACGAGCAGTACTTC. Translating it yields CASSSLTGYEQYF.

Ten or more counts support this clonotype. The rearrangement links TRBV29-1 to TRBJ1-1; D not certain. This CDR3 has 10 residues. Trimming removed 3 bases at V and 6 bases at J, with 5 bases between. Germline V gene data show CDR1 as SQVTM and CDR2 as ANQGSEA. Here the CDR3 reads CSVEGAEAFF. The DNA for the CDR3 is TGCAGCGTTGAGGGCGCTGAAGCTTTCTTT.

The V gene is TRBV25-1, the J gene TRBJ1-6; 8 bases line up with TRBD1. The CDR3 contains 15 residues. With V trimmed by 5 bases and J by 8 bases, 8 bases remained unmatched. Germline lookup yields CDR1 MGHDK and CDR2 SYGVNS. The CDR3 DNA follows: TGTGCCAGCAGTCCAGGGGGACAGGAGCATTCACCCCTCCACTTT. Translated: CASSPGGQEHSPLHF.

For this clonotype: Sequence at one end of the junction differs from germline and may be a read error. V gene TRBV29-1 combines with J gene TRBJ1-2, with 7 bases matching TRBD1. There are 12 residues in the CDR3. CDR1 and CDR2 (germline): SQVTM, ANQGSEA. The CDR3 loop reads CSFEGATRGYTF. The CDR3, as DNA: TGCAGCTTTGAGGGGGCCACTCGGGGCTACACCTTC.

The gene calls are TRBV9 and TRBJ2-2; D is unresolved. The CDR3 has 15 amino acids. The V gene lost 2 bases and the J gene lost 1 base, with 9 bases spanning the gap. Germline V lookup: CDR1 SGDLS, CDR2 YYNGEE. The CDR3 nucleotides are TGTGCCAGCAGCGTGGGTCTAAGGAACACCGGGGAGCTGTTTTTT. This codes for CASSVGLRNTGELFF.

The rearrangement uses TRBV13 and TRBJ1-1; D uncertain. Trimming shortened V by 5 bases and J by 7 bases, and 14 bases separated the two germline ends. This CDR3 contains 13 residues. Looked up from germline, CDR1 is PRHDT and CDR2 is FYEKMQ (reference sequence). The CDR3 DNA reads TGTGCCAGCAGCCCCAGTCACTCACTTGAAGCTTTCTTT. The encoded protein is CASSPSHSLEAFF.

This clonotype was seen at least ten times. The rearrangement links TRBV10-3 to TRBJ2-7; no definite D call. V shed 10 bases and J shed 1 base, with 14 bases lying between them. Germline V CDR1 and CDR2: ENHRY, SYGVKD. The CDR3 spans 13 residues. Written as DNA, the CDR3 is TGTGCCACTCTACCCGATGGGTCCTACGAGCAGTACTTC. Translation: CATLPDGSYEQYF.

This clonotype came up many times. The CDR3 reads CASRLGQGNTEAFF. CDR3 DNA: TGTGCCAGCAGATTGGGACAGGGGAACACTGAAGCTTTCTTT. The chain joins TRBV12-3 or TRBV12-4 to TRBJ1-1, with TRBD1 matching over 9 bases. This CDR3 is 14 amino acids long. V gave up 6 bases and J gave up 1 base; unmatched junction bases: 3.

This clonotype showed up just a few times. The chain has TRBV9 and TRBJ2-7; TRBD2 matches at 7 bases. The CDR3 has 15 amino acids. Germline CDR1 and CDR2: SGDLS and YYNGEE. With 0 bases clipped from V and 1 base from J, the junction kept 4 bases outside the gene matches. The CDR3 sequence is CASSVDSGASYEQYF. The CDR3, as DNA: TGTGCCAGCAGCGTAGACAGCGGGGCTTCCTACGAGCAGTACTTC. Complete variable domain (other parts from reference TRBV9 and TRBJ2-7): DSGVTQTPKHLITATGQRVTLRCSPRSGDLSVYWYQQSLDQGLQFLIQYYNGEERAKGNILERFSAQQFPDLHSELNLSSLELGDSALYFCASSVDSGASYEQYFGPGTRLTVT.

J is TRBJ2-5 and V is TRBV2; tentatively, D is TRBD2 (5 bases). Germline CDR1 reads SNHLY; CDR2 reads FYNNEI. Trimming took 6 bases from V and 2 from J, leaving 10 bases between them. The CDR3 sequence is 13 residues long. CDR3 DNA sequence: TGTGCCAGCAGGAGAGGGTGGCAAGAGACCCAGTACTTC. It encodes CASRRGWQETQYF.

This clonotype was seen at least ten times. The V call is TRBV7-2, the J call TRBJ1-2, with a weak D call TRBD1 (6 bases). V shed 2 bases and J shed 4 bases, with 14 bases lying between them. The CDR3 is 15 residues long. The V gene's germline CDR1 is SGHTA and CDR2 FQGNSA. The CDR3 loop reads CASSLIPTGSYGYTF. The CDR3 nucleotides read TGTGCCAGCAGCTTAATCCCGACAGGAAGCTATGGCTACACCTTC.

This chain links TRBV6-5 with TRBJ1-1; D might be TRBD1 (5 bases). The CDR3 consists of 15 residues. V was trimmed by 0 bases and J by 3 bases, leaving 11 bases between them. Germline V gene lookup returns CDR1 MNHEY and CDR2 SVGAGI. The CDR3 nucleotides read TGTGCCAGCAGTTACTCGTTGGGGGATTACACTGAAGCTTTCTTT. It specifies CASSYSLGDYTEAFF.